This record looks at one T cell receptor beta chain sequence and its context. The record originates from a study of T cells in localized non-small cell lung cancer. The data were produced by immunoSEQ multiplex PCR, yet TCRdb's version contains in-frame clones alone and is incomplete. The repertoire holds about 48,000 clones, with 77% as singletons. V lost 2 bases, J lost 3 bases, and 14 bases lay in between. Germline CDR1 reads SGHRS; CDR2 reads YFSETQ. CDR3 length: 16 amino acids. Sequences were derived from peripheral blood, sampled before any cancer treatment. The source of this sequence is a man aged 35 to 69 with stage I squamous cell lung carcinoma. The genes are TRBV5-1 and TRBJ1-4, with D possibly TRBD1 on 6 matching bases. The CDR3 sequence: CASSFRPDRSNEKLFF. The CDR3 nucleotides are TGCGCCAGCAGCTTTAGACCGGACAGATCTAATGAAAAACTGTTTTTT.